This T cell receptor beta chain was captured in a study of T cell responses to AZD1222 COVID-19 vaccine. Study-wide results and caveats: Baseline serostatus was positive in only a handful of AZD1222 recipients. Clonal diversity may have been underestimated, and the donors were mostly white British, with more females than males. Spike was spanned by vaccine-associated CD4 TCRs, which were dominant at 160-218 and 743-854. Repertoires were sampled only after the peak T cell response.

With respect to this clone: What it recognizes is unknown.

Some clones are missing from TCRdb's copy, which holds only in-frame ones; the method was immunoSEQ multiplex PCR. The sample has under 150,000 clones; approximately 91% are singletons. This sequence originates from an adult in good health. The sample was peripheral blood, taken on day 0 of AZD1222 vaccination.

The DNA for the CDR3 is TGTGCCAGCAGCCGTGGGACTAGCGCGCACGGGGCCCAAGAGACCCAGTACTTC. Translation gives CASSRGTSAHGAQETQYF. The rearrangement joins TRBV6-2 or TRBV6-3 to TRBJ2-5; TRBD2 matches 10 bases. J gave up 1 base and V 6 bases, and 14 bases lay outside the gene matches. Germline values: CDR1 MNHEY, CDR2 SVGEGT. The CDR3 length is 18 residues.